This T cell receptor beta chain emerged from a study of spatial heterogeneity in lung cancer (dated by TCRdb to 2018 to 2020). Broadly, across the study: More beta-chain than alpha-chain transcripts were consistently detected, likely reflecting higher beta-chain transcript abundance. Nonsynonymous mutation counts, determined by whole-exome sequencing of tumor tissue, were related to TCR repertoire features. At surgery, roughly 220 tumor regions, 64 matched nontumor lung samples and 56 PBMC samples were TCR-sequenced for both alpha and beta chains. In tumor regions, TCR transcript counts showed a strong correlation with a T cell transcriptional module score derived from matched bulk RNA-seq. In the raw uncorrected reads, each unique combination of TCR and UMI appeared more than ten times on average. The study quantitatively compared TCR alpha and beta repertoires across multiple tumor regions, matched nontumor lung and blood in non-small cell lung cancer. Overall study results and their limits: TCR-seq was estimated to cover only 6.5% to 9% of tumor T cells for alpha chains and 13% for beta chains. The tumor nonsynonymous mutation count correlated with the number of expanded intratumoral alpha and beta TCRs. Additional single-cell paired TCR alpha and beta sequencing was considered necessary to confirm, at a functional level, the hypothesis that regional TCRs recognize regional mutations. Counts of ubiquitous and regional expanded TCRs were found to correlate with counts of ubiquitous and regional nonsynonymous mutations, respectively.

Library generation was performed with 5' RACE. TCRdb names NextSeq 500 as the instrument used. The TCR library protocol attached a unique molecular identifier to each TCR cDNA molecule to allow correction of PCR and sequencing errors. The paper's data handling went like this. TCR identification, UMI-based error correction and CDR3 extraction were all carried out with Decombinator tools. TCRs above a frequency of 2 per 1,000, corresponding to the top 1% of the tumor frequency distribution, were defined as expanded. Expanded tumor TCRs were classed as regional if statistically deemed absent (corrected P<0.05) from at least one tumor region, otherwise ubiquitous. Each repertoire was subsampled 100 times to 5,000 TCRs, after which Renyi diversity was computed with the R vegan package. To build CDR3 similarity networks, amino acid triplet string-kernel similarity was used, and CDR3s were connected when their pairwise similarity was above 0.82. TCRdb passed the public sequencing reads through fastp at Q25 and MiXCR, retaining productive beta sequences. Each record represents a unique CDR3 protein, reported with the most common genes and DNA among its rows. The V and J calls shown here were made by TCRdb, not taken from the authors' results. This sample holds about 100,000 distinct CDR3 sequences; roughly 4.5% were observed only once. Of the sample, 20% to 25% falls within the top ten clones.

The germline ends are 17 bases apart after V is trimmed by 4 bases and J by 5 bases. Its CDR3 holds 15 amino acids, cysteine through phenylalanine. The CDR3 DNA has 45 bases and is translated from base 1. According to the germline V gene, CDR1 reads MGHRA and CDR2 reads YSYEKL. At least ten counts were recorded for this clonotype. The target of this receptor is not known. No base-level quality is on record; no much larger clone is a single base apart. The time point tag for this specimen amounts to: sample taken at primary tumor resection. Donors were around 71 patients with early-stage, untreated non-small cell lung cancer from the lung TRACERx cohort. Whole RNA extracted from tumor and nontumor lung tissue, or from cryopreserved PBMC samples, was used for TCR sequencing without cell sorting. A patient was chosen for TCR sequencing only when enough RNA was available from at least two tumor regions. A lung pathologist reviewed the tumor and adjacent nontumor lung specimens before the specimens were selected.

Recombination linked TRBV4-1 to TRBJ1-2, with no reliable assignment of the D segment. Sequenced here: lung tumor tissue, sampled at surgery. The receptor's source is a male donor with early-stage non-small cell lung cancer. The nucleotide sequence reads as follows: TGCGCCAGCAGCCTCCAGTTAGAAGTAGGTTATGGCTACACCTTC. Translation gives CASSLQLEVGYGYTF.